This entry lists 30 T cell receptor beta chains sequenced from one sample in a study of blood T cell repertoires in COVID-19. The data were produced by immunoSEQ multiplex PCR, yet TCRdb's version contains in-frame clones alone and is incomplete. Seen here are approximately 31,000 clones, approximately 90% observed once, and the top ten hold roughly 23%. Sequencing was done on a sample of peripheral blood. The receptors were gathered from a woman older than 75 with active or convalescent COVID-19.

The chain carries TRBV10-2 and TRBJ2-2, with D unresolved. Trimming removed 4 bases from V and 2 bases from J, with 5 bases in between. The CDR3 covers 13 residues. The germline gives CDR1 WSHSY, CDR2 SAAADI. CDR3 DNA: TGCGCCAGCAGTGCGCTAAACACCGGGGAGCTGTTTTTT. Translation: CASSALNTGELFF.

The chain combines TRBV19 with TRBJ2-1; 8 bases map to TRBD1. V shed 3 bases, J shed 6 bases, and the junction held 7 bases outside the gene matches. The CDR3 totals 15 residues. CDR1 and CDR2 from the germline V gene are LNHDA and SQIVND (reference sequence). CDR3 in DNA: TGTGCCAGTAGTATTCAGACAGGGGATAGCAATGAGCAGTTCTTC. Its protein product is CASSIQTGDSNEQFF.

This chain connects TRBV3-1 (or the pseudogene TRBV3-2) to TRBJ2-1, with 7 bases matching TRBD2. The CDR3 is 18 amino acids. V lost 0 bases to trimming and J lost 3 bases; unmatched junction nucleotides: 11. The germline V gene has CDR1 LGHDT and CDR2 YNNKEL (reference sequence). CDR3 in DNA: TGTGCCAGCAGCCAAGATCGGCTAGCGGCTTTCCACTACAATGAGCAGTTCTTC. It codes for CASSQDRLAAFHYNEQFF.

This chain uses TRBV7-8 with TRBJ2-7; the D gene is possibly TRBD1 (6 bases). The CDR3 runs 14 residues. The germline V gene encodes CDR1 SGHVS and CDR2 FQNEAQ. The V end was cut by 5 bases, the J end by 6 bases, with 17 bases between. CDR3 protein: CASSPTPRGREQYF. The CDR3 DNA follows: TGTGCCAGCAGCCCCACCCCCAGGGGCCGCGAGCAGTACTTC. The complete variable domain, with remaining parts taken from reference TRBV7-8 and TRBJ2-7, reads GAGVSQSPRYKVAKRGQDVALRCDPISGHVSLFWYQQALGQGPEFLTYFQNEAQLDKSGLPSDRFFAERPEGSVSTLKIQRTQQEDSAVYLCASSPTPRGREQYFGPGTRLTVT.

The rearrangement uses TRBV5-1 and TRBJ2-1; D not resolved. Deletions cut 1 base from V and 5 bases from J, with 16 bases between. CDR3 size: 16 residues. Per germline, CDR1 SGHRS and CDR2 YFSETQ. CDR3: CASSLTPLGSNNEQFF. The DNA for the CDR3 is TGCGCCAGCAGCTTGACCCCTCTGGGCAGCAACAATGAGCAGTTCTTC. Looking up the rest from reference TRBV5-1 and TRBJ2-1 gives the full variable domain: KAGVTQTPRYLIKTRGQQVTLSCSPISGHRSVSWYQQTPGQGLQFLFEYFSETQRNKGNFPGRFSGRQFSNSRSEMNVSTLELGDSALYLCASSLTPLGSNNEQFFGPGTRLTVL.

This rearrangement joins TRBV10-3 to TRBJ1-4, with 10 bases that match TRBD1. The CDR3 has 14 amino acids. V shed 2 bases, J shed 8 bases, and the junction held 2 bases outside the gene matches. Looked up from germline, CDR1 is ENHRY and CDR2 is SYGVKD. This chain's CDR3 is CAISEGTGVEKLFF. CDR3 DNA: TGTGCCATCAGTGAGGGGACAGGGGTAGAAAAACTGTTTTTT.

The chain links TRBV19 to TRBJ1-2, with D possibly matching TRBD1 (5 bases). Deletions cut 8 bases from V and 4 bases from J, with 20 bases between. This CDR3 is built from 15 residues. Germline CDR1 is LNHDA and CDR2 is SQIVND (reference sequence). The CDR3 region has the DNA TGTGCCAGTTTCCCAAGGGGAGGCGCGGGCTATGGCTACACCTTC. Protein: CASFPRGGAGYGYTF.

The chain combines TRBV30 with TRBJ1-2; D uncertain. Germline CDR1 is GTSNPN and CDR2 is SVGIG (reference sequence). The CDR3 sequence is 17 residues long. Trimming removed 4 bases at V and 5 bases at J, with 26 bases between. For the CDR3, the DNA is TGTGCCTGGACCTACCCCCCGCCGACCCGGGATTTATATGGCTACACCTTC. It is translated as CAWTYPPPTRDLYGYTF.

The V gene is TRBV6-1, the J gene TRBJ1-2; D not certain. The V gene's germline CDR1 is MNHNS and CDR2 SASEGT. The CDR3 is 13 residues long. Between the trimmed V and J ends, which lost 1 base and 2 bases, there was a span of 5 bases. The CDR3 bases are TGTGCCAGCAGTGAAGACGCGAACTATGGCTACACCTTC. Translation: CASSEDANYGYTF.

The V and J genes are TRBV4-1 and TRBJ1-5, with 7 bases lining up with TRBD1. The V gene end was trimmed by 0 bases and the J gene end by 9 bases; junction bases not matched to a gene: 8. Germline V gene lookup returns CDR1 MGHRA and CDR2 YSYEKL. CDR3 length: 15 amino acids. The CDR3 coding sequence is TGCGCCAGCAGCCAAGACGGACAGGCCCCCACGCCCCAGCATTTT. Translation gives CASSQDGQAPTPQHF.

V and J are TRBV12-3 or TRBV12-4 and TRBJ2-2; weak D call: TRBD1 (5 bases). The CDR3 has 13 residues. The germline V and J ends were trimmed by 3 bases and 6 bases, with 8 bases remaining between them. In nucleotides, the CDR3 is TGTGCCAGCAGTTTTTTGGGGCCCGGGGAGCTGTTTTTT. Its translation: CASSFLGPGELFF.

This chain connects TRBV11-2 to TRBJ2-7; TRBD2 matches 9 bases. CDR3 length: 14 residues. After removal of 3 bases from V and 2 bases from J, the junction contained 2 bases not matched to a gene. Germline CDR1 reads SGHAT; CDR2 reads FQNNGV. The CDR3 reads CASSLTSGPYEQYF. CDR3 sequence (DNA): TGTGCCAGCAGCTTGACTAGCGGACCCTACGAGCAGTACTTC.

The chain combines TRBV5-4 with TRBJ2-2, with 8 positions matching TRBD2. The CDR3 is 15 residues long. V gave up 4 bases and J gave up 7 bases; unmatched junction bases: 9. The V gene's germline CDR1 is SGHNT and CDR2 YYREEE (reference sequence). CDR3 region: CASSQERGLDGELFF. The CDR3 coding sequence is TGTGCCAGCAGCCAGGAGCGGGGGTTGGACGGGGAGCTGTTTTTT.

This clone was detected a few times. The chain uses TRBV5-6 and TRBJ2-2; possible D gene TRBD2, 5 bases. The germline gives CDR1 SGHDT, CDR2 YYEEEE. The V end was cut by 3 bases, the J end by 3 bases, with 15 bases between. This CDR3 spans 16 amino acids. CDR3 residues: CASSSPWRSDTGELFF. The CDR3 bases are TGTGCCAGCAGCTCGCCGTGGAGGTCGGACACCGGGGAGCTGTTTTTT. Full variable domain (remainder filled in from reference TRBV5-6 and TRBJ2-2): DAGVTQSPTHLIKTRGQQVTLRCSPKSGHDTVSWYQQALGQGPQFIFQYYEEEERQRGNFPDRFSGHQFPNYSSELNVNALLLGDSALYLCASSSPWRSDTGELFFGEGSRLTVL.

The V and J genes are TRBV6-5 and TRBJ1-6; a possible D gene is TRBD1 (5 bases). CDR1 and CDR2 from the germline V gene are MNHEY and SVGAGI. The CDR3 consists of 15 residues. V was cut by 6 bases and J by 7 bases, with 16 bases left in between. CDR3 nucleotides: TGTGCCAGCAGGCCCTCTCAGGGTCCAAATTCACCCCTCCACTTT. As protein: CASRPSQGPNSPLHF.

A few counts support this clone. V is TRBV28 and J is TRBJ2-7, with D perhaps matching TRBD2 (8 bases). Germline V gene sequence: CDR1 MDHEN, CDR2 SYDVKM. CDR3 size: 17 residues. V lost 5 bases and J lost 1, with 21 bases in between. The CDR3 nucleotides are TGTGCCAGCAGTCCGCCACGGGGGGGACAGAGATCCTACGAGCAGTACTTC. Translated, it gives CASSPPRGGQRSYEQYF.

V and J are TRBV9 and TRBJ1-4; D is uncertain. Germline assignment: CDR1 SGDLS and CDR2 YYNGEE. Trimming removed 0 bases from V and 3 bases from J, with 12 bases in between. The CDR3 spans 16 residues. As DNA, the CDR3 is TGTGCCAGCAGCGTAGTTTCGGAGGAAGCTAATGAAAAACTGTTTTTT. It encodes CASSVVSEEANEKLFF.

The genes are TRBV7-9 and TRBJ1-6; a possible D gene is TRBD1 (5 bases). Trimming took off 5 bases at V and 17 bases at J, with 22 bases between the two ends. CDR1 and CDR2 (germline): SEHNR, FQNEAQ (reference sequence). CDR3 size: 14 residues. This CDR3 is CASSRSGGPDLIHF. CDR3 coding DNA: TGTGCCAGCAGCCGTAGCGGGGGACCGGATTTGATCCACTTT.

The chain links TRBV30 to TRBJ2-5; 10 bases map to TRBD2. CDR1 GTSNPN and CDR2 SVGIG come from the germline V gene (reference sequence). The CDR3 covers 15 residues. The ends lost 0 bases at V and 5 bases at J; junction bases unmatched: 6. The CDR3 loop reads CAWSVLAGPGETQYF. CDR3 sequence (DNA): TGTGCCTGGAGTGTACTAGCGGGGCCCGGCGAGACCCAGTACTTC.

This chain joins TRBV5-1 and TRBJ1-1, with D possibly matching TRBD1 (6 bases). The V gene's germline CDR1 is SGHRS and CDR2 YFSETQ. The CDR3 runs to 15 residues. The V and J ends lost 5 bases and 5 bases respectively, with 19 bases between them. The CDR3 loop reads CASSRSWGGGTEAFF. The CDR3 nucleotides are TGCGCCAGCAGTAGGAGTTGGGGAGGGGGGACTGAAGCTTTCTTT. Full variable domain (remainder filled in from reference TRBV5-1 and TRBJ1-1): KAGVTQTPRYLIKTRGQQVTLSCSPISGHRSVSWYQQTPGQGLQFLFEYFSETQRNKGNFPGRFSGRQFSNSRSEMNVSTLELGDSALYLCASSRSWGGGTEAFFGQGTRLTVV.

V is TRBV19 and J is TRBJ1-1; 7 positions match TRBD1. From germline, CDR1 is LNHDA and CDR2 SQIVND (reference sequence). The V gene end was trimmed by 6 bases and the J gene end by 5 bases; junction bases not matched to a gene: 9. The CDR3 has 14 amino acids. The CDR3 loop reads CASSWTGEGTEAFF. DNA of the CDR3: TGTGCCAGTAGCTGGACAGGAGAAGGGACTGAAGCTTTCTTT.

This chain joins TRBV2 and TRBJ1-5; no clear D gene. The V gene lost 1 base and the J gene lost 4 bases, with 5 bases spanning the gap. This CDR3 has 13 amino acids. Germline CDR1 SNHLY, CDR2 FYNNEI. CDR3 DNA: TGTGCCAGCAGTGAAGAGCAAAATCAGCCCCAGCATTTT. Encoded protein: CASSEEQNQPQHF.

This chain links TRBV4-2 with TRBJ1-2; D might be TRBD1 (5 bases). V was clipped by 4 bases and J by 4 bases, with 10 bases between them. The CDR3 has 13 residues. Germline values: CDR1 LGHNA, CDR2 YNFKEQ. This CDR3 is CASSPGGGYGYTF. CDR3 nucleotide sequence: TGTGCCAGCAGCCCCGGGGGTGGCTATGGCTACACCTTC.

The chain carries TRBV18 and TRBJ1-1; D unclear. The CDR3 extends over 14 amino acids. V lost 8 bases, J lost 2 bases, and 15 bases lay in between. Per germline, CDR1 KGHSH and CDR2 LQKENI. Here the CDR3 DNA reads TGTGCCAGCGCACTAAACCAGGTAAACACTGAAGCTTTCTTT. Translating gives CASALNQVNTEAFF.

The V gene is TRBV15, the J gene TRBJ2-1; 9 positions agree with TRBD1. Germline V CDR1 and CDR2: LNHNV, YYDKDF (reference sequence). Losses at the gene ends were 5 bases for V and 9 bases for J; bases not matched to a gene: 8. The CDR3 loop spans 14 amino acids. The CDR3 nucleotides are TGTGCCACCAGCCCGGGACAGGGCTTGAGTGAGCAGTTCTTC. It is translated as CATSPGQGLSEQFF.

The CDR3 sequence: CASSLDGGGDTQYF. DNA of the CDR3: TGTGCCAGCAGCTTGGACGGCGGGGGAGATACGCAGTATTTT. The chain uses TRBV5-4 and TRBJ2-3; 7 bases line up with TRBD2. The J segment lost 5 bases and the V segment lost 0 bases, leaving 3 bases of the junction unmatched. The germline CDR1 and CDR2 sequences are SGHNT and YYREEE (reference sequence). This CDR3 region has 14 residues. The complete variable domain, with remaining parts taken from reference TRBV5-4 and TRBJ2-3, reads ETGVTQSPTHLIKTRGQQVTLRCSSQSGHNTVSWYQQALGQGPQFIFQYYREEENGRGNFPPRFSGLQFPNYSSELNVNALELDDSALYLCASSLDGGGDTQYFGPGTRLTVL.

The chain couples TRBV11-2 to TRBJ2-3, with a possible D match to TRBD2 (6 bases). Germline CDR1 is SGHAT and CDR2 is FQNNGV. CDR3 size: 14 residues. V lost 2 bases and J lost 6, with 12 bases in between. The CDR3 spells CASSLTGGGDTQYF. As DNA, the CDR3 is TGTGCCAGCAGCTTAACCGGGGGAGGCGATACGCAGTATTTT. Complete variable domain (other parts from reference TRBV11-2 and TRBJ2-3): EAGVAQSPRYKIIEKRQSVAFWCNPISGHATLYWYQQILGQGPKLLIQFQNNGVVDDSQLPKDRFSAERLKGVDSTLKIQPAKLEDSAVYLCASSLTGGGDTQYFGPGTRLTVL.

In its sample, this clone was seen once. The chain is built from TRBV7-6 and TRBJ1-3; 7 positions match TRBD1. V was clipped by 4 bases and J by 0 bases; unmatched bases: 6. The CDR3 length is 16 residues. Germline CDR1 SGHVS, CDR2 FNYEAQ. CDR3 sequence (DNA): TGTGCCAGCAGCTCGGGACAGCTCTTCTCTGGAAACACCATATATTTT. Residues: CASSSGQLFSGNTIYF.

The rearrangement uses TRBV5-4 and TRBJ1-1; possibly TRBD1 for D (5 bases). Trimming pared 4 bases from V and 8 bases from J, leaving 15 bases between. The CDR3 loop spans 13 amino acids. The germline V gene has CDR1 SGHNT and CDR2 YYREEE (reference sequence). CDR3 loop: CASSQAGRIEAFF. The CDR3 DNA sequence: TGTGCCAGCAGCCAGGCGGGACGGATCGAAGCTTTCTTT.

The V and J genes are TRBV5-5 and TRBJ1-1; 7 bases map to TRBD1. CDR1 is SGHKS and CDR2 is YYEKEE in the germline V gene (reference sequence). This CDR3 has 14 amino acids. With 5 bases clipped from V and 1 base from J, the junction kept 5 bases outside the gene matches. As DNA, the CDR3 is TGTGCCAGCAGTCTTAGGGGGCAGAACACTGAAGCTTTCTTT. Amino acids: CASSLRGQNTEAFF.